These 27 T cell receptor beta chains were sequenced from one sample in a study of blood T cell repertoires in COVID-19. The protocol was immunoSEQ multiplex PCR, while the TCRdb copy is restricted to in-frame clones and leaves out a portion. The sample yields 35,000 to 45,000 clones, over 75% seen once. The specimen was peripheral blood. The receptors shown here come from a woman of 80 years or more with acute or convalescent COVID-19.

There are a few counts of this clone. The CDR3 bases are TGTGCCAGCAGTGATTTTGGGACTAGCGACTACGAGCAGTACTTC. This sequence encodes CASSDFGTSDYEQYF. V usage is TRBV25-1 and J usage is TRBJ2-7; TRBD2 matches at 10 bases. The CDR3 sequence is 15 residues long. CDR1 and CDR2 from the germline V gene are MGHDK and SYGVNS. Trimming removed 3 bases from V and 3 bases from J; junction bases left unmatched: 5.

The chain is built from TRBV30 and TRBJ1-1; TRBD1 aligns across 9 bases. CDR3 length equals 15 residues. With V trimmed by 3 bases and J by 4 bases, 9 bases remained unmatched. Per germline, CDR1 GTSNPN and CDR2 SVGIG (reference sequence). In DNA, the CDR3 is TGTGCCTGGAGAGGACAGGGGAGTTGGGGCACTGAAGCTTTCTTT. Protein sequence: CAWRGQGSWGTEAFF.

CDR3 region: CASSSRTSGRGDTQYF. As DNA, the CDR3 is TGTGCCAGCAGCTCCCGGACTAGCGGGAGAGGAGATACGCAGTATTTT. The chain employs TRBV7-6 and TRBJ2-3; 13 positions match TRBD2. Germline CDR1 SGHVS, CDR2 FNYEAQ. Trimming cost V 4 bases and J 5 bases; bases outside gene matches: 6. This CDR3 contains 16 residues.

The J gene is TRBJ2-7, the V gene TRBV7-9; TRBD2 agrees at 7 bases. CDR1 and CDR2 from the germline V gene are SEHNR and FQNEAQ (reference sequence). This CDR3 region has 12 residues. The V and J ends lost 6 bases and 6 bases, in that order; junction bases with no gene match: 5. In DNA, the CDR3 is TGTGCCAGCAGTCCCCCTAGCGGCGAGCAGTACTTC. Residues: CASSPPSGEQYF.

The chain recombines TRBV19 with TRBJ2-1; weak D call: TRBD1 (6 bases). Between the trimmed V and J ends, which lost 6 bases and 9 bases, there was a span of 15 bases. The CDR3 loop spans 13 amino acids. Germline V gene lookup returns CDR1 LNHDA and CDR2 SQIVND (reference sequence). CDR3 loop: CASSQNRAGEQFF. CDR3 bases: TGTGCCAGTAGCCAAAACAGGGCAGGTGAGCAGTTCTTC.

CDR3 bases: TGTGCCAGCATCACCGCCGGGGGAAACACCATATATTTT. It encodes CASITAGGNTIYF. J is TRBJ1-3 and V is TRBV7-9; no clear D. The CDR3 length is 13 residues. From germline, CDR1 is SEHNR and CDR2 FQNEAQ (reference sequence). The V gene lost 7 bases and the J gene lost 4 bases, with 11 bases spanning the gap. Based on the CDR3 plus reference TRBV7-9 and TRBJ1-3, the full variable domain is DTGVSQNPRHKITKRGQNVTFRCDPISEHNRLYWYRQTLGQGPEFLTYFQNEAQLEKSRLLSDRFSAERPKGSFSTLEIQRTEQGDSAMYLCASITAGGNTIYFGEGSWLTVV.

The V call is TRBV5-1, the J call TRBJ2-2, with TRBD1 matching 8 bases. The CDR3 is 15 residues long. Germline V gives CDR1 SGHRS, CDR2 YFSETQ. J was trimmed by 1 base and V by 4 bases; bases with no gene match: 3. The CDR3 region has the DNA TGCGCCAGCAGCCCGGGACAGGAGAACACCGGGGAGCTGTTTTTT. Amino acid sequence: CASSPGQENTGELFF.

The chain is built from TRBV7-9 and TRBJ2-6; D perhaps matches TRBD1 (6 bases). The CDR3 length is 18 residues. Per the germline V gene, CDR1 is SEHNR and CDR2 is FQNEAQ (reference sequence). V lost 1 base and J 0 bases, leaving 13 bases between the germline ends. The CDR3 coding sequence is TGTGCCAGCAGCTTAGGTGGGGGCGGGCGCTCTGGGGCCAACGTCCTGACTTTC. As protein: CASSLGGGGRSGANVLTF.

The count of this clone is one. The chain links TRBV6-5 to TRBJ2-1, with TRBD2 matching over 7 bases. The V segment lost 0 bases and the J segment 1 base; nucleotides outside the gene matches: 3. This CDR3 comprises 16 residues. Germline V CDR1 and CDR2: MNHEY, SVGAGI. The DNA of the CDR3 is TGTGCCAGCAGTTACTCGGCTAGCGGATCCTACAATGAGCAGTTCTTC. The encoded protein is CASSYSASGSYNEQFF.

This sequence joins TRBV6-1 and TRBJ1-4, with D uncertain. V lost 6 bases and J lost 7, with 15 bases in between. CDR1 MNHNS and CDR2 SASEGT come from the germline V gene. This CDR3 has 14 residues. CDR3: CASRPELRLEKLFF. CDR3 DNA sequence: TGTGCCAGCAGGCCAGAGCTAAGACTTGAAAAACTGTTTTTT.

This chain links TRBV5-6 with TRBJ1-5, with 9 positions matching TRBD1. V lost 3 bases, J lost 11 bases, and 18 bases stayed unmatched. CDR3 length: 17 amino acids. In germline, CDR1 is SGHDT, CDR2 YYEEEE. CDR3 sequence: CASSSYDTGTGTMAQHF. CDR3 coding DNA: TGTGCCAGCAGCTCATATGATACCGGGACAGGGACTATGGCCCAGCATTTT. The complete variable domain, with remaining parts taken from reference TRBV5-6 and TRBJ1-5, reads DAGVTQSPTHLIKTRGQQVTLRCSPKSGHDTVSWYQQALGQGPQFIFQYYEEEERQRGNFPDRFSGHQFPNYSSELNVNALLLGDSALYLCASSSYDTGTGTMAQHFGDGTRLSIL.

The chain employs TRBV28 and TRBJ2-3; 12 bases are shared with TRBD2. Trimming took 10 bases from V and 6 from J; bases not matched to a gene: 5. Per the germline V gene, CDR1 is MDHEN and CDR2 is SYDVKM. This CDR3 is built from 13 residues. The CDR3 sequence is CAINTSGRDTQYF. In DNA, the CDR3 is TGTGCCATCAATACTAGCGGGAGGGATACGCAGTATTTT.

The genes are TRBV11-3 and TRBJ2-2; TRBD2 agrees at 8 bases. The CDR3 runs to 17 residues. Looked up from germline, CDR1 is SGHNT and CDR2 is YENEEA. With 1 base clipped from V and 5 bases from J, the junction kept 9 bases outside the gene matches. CDR3 DNA sequence: TGTGCCAGCAGCTTAGCGCCCGGGAGGGGTGGAACCGGGGAGCTGTTTTTT. It encodes CASSLAPGRGGTGELFF.

The rearrangement uses TRBV14 and TRBJ1-4; no definite D call. The CDR3 has 12 amino acids. With 1 base removed from V and 14 bases from J, the gap between germline ends came to 11 bases. Germline CDR1 SGHDN, CDR2 FVKESK. The CDR3 protein is CASSQVKGVLFF. The CDR3 DNA reads TGTGCCAGCAGCCAAGTGAAAGGAGTTCTGTTTTTT.

The chain joins TRBV7-9 to TRBJ1-1; D is perhaps TRBD1 (6 bases). V lost 1 base, J lost 5 bases, and 11 bases lay in between. This CDR3 contains 14 residues. CDR1 and CDR2 (germline): SEHNR, FQNEAQ (reference sequence). The DNA of the CDR3 is TGTGCCAGCAGCTTAGGGACAGCTGGGACTGAAGCTTTCTTT. Translation: CASSLGTAGTEAFF.

The chain links TRBV7-2 to TRBJ1-5, with 7 bases fitting TRBD1. Germline CDR1 and CDR2: SGHTA and FQGNSA. V dropped 1 base and J dropped 3; count of bases not matched to a gene: 3. The CDR3 is 15 residues long. This chain's CDR3 is CASSLGDSYNQPQHF. The CDR3 nucleotides are TGTGCCAGCAGCTTAGGGGACAGCTACAATCAGCCCCAGCATTTT.

V and J are TRBV14 and TRBJ2-5, with TRBD1 matching over 7 bases. There are 14 residues in the CDR3. Germline-derived CDR1 and CDR2 are SGHDN and FVKESK. Trimming took 3 bases from V and 5 from J; bases not matched to a gene: 6. CDR3 sequence: CASSHLTGTETQYF. In DNA form, the CDR3 reads TGTGCCAGCAGCCACCTGACAGGGACGGAGACCCAGTACTTC.

The chain recombines TRBV5-1 with TRBJ2-7; 7 bases are shared with TRBD2. This CDR3 is 13 amino acids long. The V gene end was trimmed by 5 bases and the J gene end by 7 bases; junction bases not matched to a gene: 9. The germline gives CDR1 SGHRS, CDR2 YFSETQ. The CDR3 is CASSRSGEREQYF. The CDR3 bases are TGCGCCAGCAGTAGGAGCGGGGAGCGAGAGCAGTACTTC.

The chain combines TRBV29-1 with TRBJ2-3; 12 bases align to TRBD2. The CDR3 loop spans 14 amino acids. CDR1 SQVTM and CDR2 ANQGSEA come from the germline V gene. V lost 2 bases, J lost 6 bases, and 3 bases stayed unmatched. The DNA for the CDR3 is TGCAGCGTTGAACCTAGCGGGAGGGGGGATACGCAGTATTTT. Translated: CSVEPSGRGDTQYF.

Judged by abundance, this clone is medium-sized. The chain joins TRBV24-1 to TRBJ2-1, with 8 bases aligning to TRBD2. V dropped 1 base and J dropped 4; count of bases not matched to a gene: 5. This CDR3 is built from 16 residues. The germline V gene has CDR1 KGHDR and CDR2 SFDVKD. The CDR3: CATSDLSAGGYNEQFF. CDR3 nucleotide sequence: TGTGCCACCAGTGATTTATCGGCGGGAGGTTACAATGAGCAGTTCTTC.

CDR3 in amino acids: CASSAWTGSLAQHF. For the CDR3, the DNA is TGTGCCAGCAGCGCCTGGACAGGGTCTTTGGCCCAGCATTTT. The chain combines TRBV7-2 with TRBJ1-5; 8 positions match TRBD1. CDR1 SGHTA and CDR2 FQGNSA come from the germline V gene. The V gene end was trimmed by 5 bases and the J gene end by 11 bases; junction bases not matched to a gene: 11. The CDR3 extends over 14 amino acids.

Note on this clone: This sample also contains other DNA sequences that code for the same CDR3. The CDR3: CASSQEGGGNQPQHF. The CDR3 nucleotides read TGCGCCAGCAGCCAGGAGGGTGGGGGCAATCAGCCCCAGCATTTT. This chain links TRBV4-1 with TRBJ1-5; D remains ambiguous. Germline CDR1 reads MGHRA; CDR2 reads YSYEKL. Trimming took off 3 bases at V and 2 bases at J, with 11 bases between the two ends. This CDR3 has 15 amino acids.

The rearrangement links TRBV10-3 to TRBJ1-5; D is ambiguous. Trimming took 8 bases from V and 5 from J, leaving 13 bases between them. This CDR3 spans 13 amino acids. CDR1 ENHRY and CDR2 SYGVKD come from the germline V gene. Here the CDR3 reads CAIAGERYQPQHF. The DNA for the CDR3 is TGTGCCATCGCGGGTGAACGGTATCAGCCCCAGCATTTT.

The V call is TRBV7-6, the J call TRBJ2-5, with TRBD2 identical over 8 bases. The CDR3 is made up of 16 amino acids. J gave up 0 bases and V 2 bases, and 5 bases lay outside the gene matches. Germline values: CDR1 SGHVS, CDR2 FNYEAQ. CDR3 protein: CASSLLVAGYQETQYF. The CDR3 DNA reads TGTGCCAGCAGCTTACTCGTAGCGGGGTACCAAGAGACCCAGTACTTC.

The chain employs TRBV28 and TRBJ2-7; a weak D match, TRBD1 (6 bases). The germline V gene encodes CDR1 MDHEN and CDR2 SYDVKM. The CDR3 is 14 residues long. The ends were cut back, 5 bases at V and 3 bases at J, with 14 bases in the middle. The CDR3 protein is CASSPRQVLYEQYF. Written as DNA, the CDR3 is TGTGCCAGCAGTCCGCGACAGGTCCTCTACGAGCAGTACTTC.

The chain carries TRBV10-1 and TRBJ2-3; 7 nucleotides line up with TRBD2. After removal of 6 bases from V and 1 base from J, the junction contained 10 bases not matched to a gene. The germline gives CDR1 WNHNN, CDR2 SYGVQD (reference sequence). CDR3 length equals 16 residues. The CDR3 here is CASSPTGLDRTDTQYF. The CDR3 DNA is TGCGCCAGCAGCCCTACAGGACTAGACCGCACAGATACGCAGTATTTT.

As regards this clone: Its ends do not fully match the called genes, so a read error is possible. This chain joins TRBV7-9 and TRBJ2-7, with TRBD1 identical over 12 bases. CDR1 SEHNR and CDR2 FQNEAQ come from the germline V gene (reference sequence). The CDR3 consists of 12 residues. CDR3 DNA sequence: TGCCTAGGGACAGGGGGCAGGTACGAGCAGTACTTC. Encoded protein: CLGTGGRYEQYF. The variable domain in full, with the rest retrieved from reference TRBV7-9 and TRBJ2-7, is DTGVSQNPRHKITKRGQNVTFRCDPISEHNRLYWYRQTLGQGPEFLTYFQNEAQLEKSRLLSDRFSAERPKGSFSTLEIQRTEQGDSAMYLCLGTGGRYEQYFGPGTRLTVT.